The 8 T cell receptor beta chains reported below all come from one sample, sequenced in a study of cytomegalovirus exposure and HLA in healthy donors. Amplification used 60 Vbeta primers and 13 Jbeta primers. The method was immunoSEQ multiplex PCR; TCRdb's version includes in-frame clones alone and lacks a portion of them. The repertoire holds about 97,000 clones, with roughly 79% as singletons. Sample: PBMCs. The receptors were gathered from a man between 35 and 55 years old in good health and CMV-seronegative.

CDR3 in amino acids: CASSQGRGSSGANVLTF. The CDR3 DNA follows: TGTGCCAGCAGCCAAGGCCGGGGGAGCTCTGGGGCCAACGTCCTGACTTTC. The chain links TRBV4-2 to TRBJ2-6, with D perhaps TRBD2 (6 bases). The germline V gene encodes CDR1 LGHNA and CDR2 YNFKEQ. This CDR3 is 17 amino acids long. The V end was cut by 1 base, the J end by 0 bases, with 10 bases between.

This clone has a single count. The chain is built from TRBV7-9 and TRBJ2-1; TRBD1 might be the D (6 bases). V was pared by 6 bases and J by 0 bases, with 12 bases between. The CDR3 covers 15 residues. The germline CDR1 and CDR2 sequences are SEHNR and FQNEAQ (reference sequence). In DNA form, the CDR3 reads TGTGCCAGCAGTCCAACAGGGAACTCCTACAATGAGCAGTTCTTC. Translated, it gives CASSPTGNSYNEQFF.

The CDR3 spells CASSPGTGFGYTF. DNA of the CDR3: TGTGCCAGCAGCCCGGGGACAGGGTTTGGCTACACCTTC. This chain joins TRBV25-1 and TRBJ1-2, with 9 bases aligning to TRBD1. J gave up 7 bases and V 6 bases, and 6 bases lay outside the gene matches. Germline assignment: CDR1 MGHDK and CDR2 SYGVNS. This CDR3 is 13 amino acids long.

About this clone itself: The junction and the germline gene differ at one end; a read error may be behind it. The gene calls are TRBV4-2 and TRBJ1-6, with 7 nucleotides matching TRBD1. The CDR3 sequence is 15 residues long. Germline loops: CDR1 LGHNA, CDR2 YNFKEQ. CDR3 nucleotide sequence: TGTGCCAGCAGCGACCTGGGACAGACGGAGGGGCCCCCCCACTTT. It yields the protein CASSDLGQTEGPPHF.

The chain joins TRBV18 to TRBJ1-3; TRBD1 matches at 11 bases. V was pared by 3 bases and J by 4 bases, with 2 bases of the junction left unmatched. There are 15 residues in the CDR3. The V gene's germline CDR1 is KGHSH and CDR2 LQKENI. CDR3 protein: CASSPDRGQGNTIYF. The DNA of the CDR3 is TGTGCCAGCTCACCGGACAGGGGGCAAGGAAACACCATATATTTT.

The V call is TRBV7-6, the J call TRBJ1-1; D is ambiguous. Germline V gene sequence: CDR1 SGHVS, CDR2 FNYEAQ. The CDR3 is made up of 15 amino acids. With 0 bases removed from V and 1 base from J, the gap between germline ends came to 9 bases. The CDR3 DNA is TGTGCCAGCAGCTTAGCTCCTTCAGGGAACACTGAAGCTTTCTTT. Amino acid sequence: CASSLAPSGNTEAFF.

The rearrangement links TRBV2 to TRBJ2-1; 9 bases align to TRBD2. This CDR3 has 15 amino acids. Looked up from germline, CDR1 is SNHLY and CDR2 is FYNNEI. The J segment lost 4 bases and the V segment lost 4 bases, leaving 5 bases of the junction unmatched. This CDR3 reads CASSVGGGGYNEQFF. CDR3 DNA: TGTGCCAGCAGTGTAGGCGGGGGGGGTTACAATGAGCAGTTCTTC.

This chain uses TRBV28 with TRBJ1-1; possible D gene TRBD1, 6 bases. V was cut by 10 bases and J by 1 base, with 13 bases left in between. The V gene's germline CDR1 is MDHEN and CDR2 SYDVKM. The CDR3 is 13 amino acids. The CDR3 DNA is TGTGCCACTAACCTGGGACAGAACACTGAAGCTTTCTTT. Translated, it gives CATNLGQNTEAFF.